Presented here are 2 T cell receptor beta chains from one specimen sequenced in a study of patients and donors after allogeneic stem cell transplantation. MiXCR, applied by TCRdb to the RT-PCR reads, yields one record per CDR3 protein. This sample yields 70,000 to 95,000 distinct CDR3 sequences, of which less than 5% are seen a single time; 2.6% belongs to the top ten. The source material was blood, either unsorted or a sorted T cell fraction (not recorded which). These TCRs come from a human donor who was either an allogeneic HSCT recipient or a stem cell or donor lymphocyte infusion donor (not recorded which). It is not recorded whose cells these are; they may come from a transplant donor.

The chain carries TRBV4-2 and TRBJ2-3; the D is unclear. V was trimmed by 2 bases and J by 0 bases, leaving 12 bases between them. CDR1 and CDR2 from the germline V gene are LGHNA and YNFKEQ. The CDR3 length is 16 residues. CDR3 loop: CASSQSFLISTDTQYF. The CDR3 DNA reads TGTGCCAGCAGCCAATCTTTTCTGATTAGCACAGATACGCAGTATTTT.

This clonotype was detected many times. This chain links TRBV20-1 with TRBJ2-5; D might be TRBD2 (6 bases). Trimming stripped 2 bases from V and 5 bases from J, with 18 bases between. The CDR3 has 15 amino acids. Per the germline V gene, CDR1 is DFQATT and CDR2 is SNEGSKA (reference sequence). The CDR3 reads CSARSLGWGRETQYF. CDR3 DNA sequence: TGCAGTGCTAGATCACTAGGGTGGGGGAGGGAGACCCAGTACTTC.